Each of the 31 T cell receptor beta chains below was sequenced from the same sample in a study of blood T cell repertoires in COVID-19 (dated by TCRdb to 2018 to 2020). The library was prepared using the immunoSEQ multiplex PCR assay. Entries here come from immuneACCESS through TCRdb and include only in-frame sequences with V and J called. Some clones fail to appear in such tables; in the studies checked, an unresolved V gene covers under half of the shortfall, and the cause of the remainder is unknown. The table for this sample lists under 85,000 clones; roughly 80% of them were counted only once. Of the sample, roughly 10% falls within the top ten clones. The sequenced material came from peripheral blood. The receptors derive from a man between 45 and 60 years old with acute or convalescent COVID-19.

This sequence joins TRBV6-5 and TRBJ2-1; 8 bases map to TRBD2. Trimming took 2 bases from V and 0 from J; bases not matched to a gene: 3. Germline V gene data show CDR1 as MNHEY and CDR2 as SVGAGI. The CDR3 runs to 16 residues. For the CDR3, the DNA is TGTGCCAGCAGTTACCAGCGGGGGAGCTCCTACAATGAGCAGTTCTTC. Translating gives CASSYQRGSSYNEQFF.

This rearrangement joins TRBV7-9 to TRBJ2-7; 8 bases line up with TRBD1. The CDR3 runs 15 residues. Losses at the gene ends were 5 bases for V and 3 bases for J; bases not matched to a gene: 9. Germline CDR1 and CDR2: SEHNR and FQNEAQ (reference sequence). The CDR3 protein is CASSPQTGDLYEQYF. In DNA form, the CDR3 reads TGTGCCAGCAGCCCGCAGACAGGGGACCTCTACGAGCAGTACTTC.

CDR3 bases: TGTGCCAGCAGTCAGGGGACAGGGGGCTGGGGTGGCTACACCTTC. Its translation: CASSQGTGGWGGYTF. The chain joins TRBV6-5 to TRBJ1-2, with 12 bases lining up with TRBD1. CDR1 and CDR2 from the germline V gene are MNHEY and SVGAGI. The J segment lost 7 bases and the V segment lost 5 bases, leaving 8 bases of the junction unmatched. The CDR3 is 15 residues long.

The chain joins TRBV28 to TRBJ1-1; D is undetermined. Germline lookup yields CDR1 MDHEN and CDR2 SYDVKM. The V end lost 3 bases, the J end lost 4 bases, and 12 bases lay between the germline ends. CDR3 length: 14 residues. The CDR3 loop reads CASSFIGRGTEAFF. The CDR3 DNA reads TGTGCCAGCAGTTTTATCGGACGGGGCACTGAAGCTTTCTTT. The full variable domain, with the rest looked up from reference TRBV28 and TRBJ1-1, is DVKVTQSSRYLVKRTGEKVFLECVQDMDHENMFWYRQDPGLGLRLIYFSYDVKMKEKGDIPEGYSVSREKKERFSLILESASTNQTSMYLCASSFIGRGTEAFFGQGTRLTVV.

The J gene is TRBJ1-6, the V gene TRBV2; D is uncertain. Germline V gene sequence: CDR1 SNHLY, CDR2 FYNNEI. Trimming cost V 8 bases and J 4 bases, with 18 bases left between them. The CDR3 has 16 amino acids. The CDR3 loop is CASLWDAGRYNSPLHF. In DNA form, the CDR3 reads TGTGCCAGCCTCTGGGATGCGGGGAGGTATAATTCACCCCTCCACTTT.

This clone showed up just once. CDR3 loop: CASSPRGGYGYTF. The CDR3, as DNA: TGTGCCAGCAGCCCCAGGGGAGGGTATGGCTACACCTTC. This chain uses TRBV3-1 (or the pseudogene TRBV3-2) with TRBJ1-2; possible D gene TRBD1, 6 bases. Per germline, CDR1 LGHDT and CDR2 YNNKEL (reference sequence). The CDR3 spans 13 residues. V lost 4 bases and J 5 bases, leaving 11 bases between the germline ends.

This clone was found a few times. The rearrangement joins TRBV7-9 to TRBJ1-2; no reliable D call. CDR3 length: 13 residues. Germline-derived CDR1 and CDR2 are SEHNR and FQNEAQ (reference sequence). Trimming cost V 5 bases and J 4 bases, with 11 bases left between them. CDR3: CASSPGPSYGYTF. The CDR3 bases are TGTGCCAGCAGCCCGGGTCCGAGCTATGGCTACACCTTC.

The rearrangement joins TRBV7-3 to TRBJ2-7; TRBD1 agrees at 10 bases. The V gene end was trimmed by 4 bases and the J gene end by 6 bases; junction bases not matched to a gene: 3. CDR3 size: 13 residues. Germline CDR1 SGHTA, CDR2 FQGTGA. The CDR3 DNA reads TGTGCCAGCAGCTCCCGGGACAGGGGCGAGCAGTACTTC. It is translated as CASSSRDRGEQYF.

The chain couples TRBV11-3 to TRBJ2-7; 12 nucleotides align to TRBD2. Per germline, CDR1 SGHNT and CDR2 YENEEA. This CDR3 is 14 amino acids long. Germline trimming cut 4 bases from V and 7 bases from J; bases unmatched to any gene: 5. CDR3 loop: CASSSGLAGSEQYF. The CDR3 DNA follows: TGTGCCAGCAGCTCCGGACTAGCGGGGAGTGAGCAGTACTTC.

V is TRBV6-2 or TRBV6-3 and J is TRBJ1-1, with no clear D. CDR1 and CDR2 (germline): MNHEY, SVGEGT. V lost 0 bases and J lost 9, with 17 bases in between. The CDR3 totals 15 residues. DNA for the CDR3: TGTGCCAGCAGTTACTCGAAATTAGGAGGGATCCAAGCTTTCTTT. As protein: CASSYSKLGGIQAFF.

The chain recombines TRBV2 with TRBJ2-2; D gene ambiguous. Trimming shortened V by 6 bases and J by 7 bases, and 18 bases separated the two germline ends. The CDR3 is 15 amino acids. Per germline, CDR1 SNHLY and CDR2 FYNNEI. In nucleotides, the CDR3 is TGTGCCAGCAGCCGGATGGCGGCGGTCGGCGGGGAGCTGTTTTTT. This encodes CASSRMAAVGGELFF.

The genes are TRBV3-1 (or the pseudogene TRBV3-2) and TRBJ2-4, with TRBD2 as a possible D gene (5 bases). The germline CDR1 and CDR2 sequences are LGHDT and YNNKEL (reference sequence). The CDR3 length is 15 residues. Trimming left V 5 bases short and J 2 bases short, with 13 bases between. Here the CDR3 reads CASSTYGDTKNIQYF. The CDR3, as DNA: TGTGCCAGCAGCACCTACGGGGATACCAAAAACATTCAGTACTTC.

The V call is TRBV9, the J call TRBJ1-3; 11 nucleotides agree with TRBD1. CDR1 is SGDLS and CDR2 is YYNGEE in the germline V gene. The CDR3 covers 18 residues. Trimming cost V 0 bases and J 1 base; bases outside gene matches: 6. The DNA of the CDR3 is TGTGCCAGCAGCGTAGATTGGGGGACAGGGGGTTCTGGAAACACCATATATTTT. Its translation: CASSVDWGTGGSGNTIYF.

The chain has TRBV28 and TRBJ1-2; 8 nucleotides agree with TRBD1. Per germline, CDR1 MDHEN and CDR2 SYDVKM. This CDR3 spans 15 amino acids. V lost 4 bases, J lost 7 bases, and 11 bases stayed unmatched. The DNA of the CDR3 is TGTGCCAGCAGTTGCGGACAGGGAAGGAGCTGTGGCTACACCTTC. Its protein is CASSCGQGRSCGYTF.

This clone has more than one count but fewer than ten. The V gene is TRBV30, the J gene TRBJ1-4; TRBD1 might be the D (6 bases). The CDR3 covers 14 residues. CDR1 and CDR2 from the germline V gene are GTSNPN and SVGIG (reference sequence). V was trimmed by 4 bases and J by 4 bases, leaving 13 bases between them. CDR3 loop: CAWKPGHLNEKLFF. The CDR3 nucleotides read TGTGCCTGGAAACCGGGACACCTTAATGAAAAACTGTTTTTT.

This chain uses TRBV2 with TRBJ1-2; D perhaps matches TRBD1 (6 bases). This CDR3 region has 12 residues. Germline CDR1 reads SNHLY; CDR2 reads FYNNEI. Trimming took 8 bases from V and 7 from J, leaving 14 bases between them. The CDR3 loop reads CASRVGAAGYTF. The CDR3 region has the DNA TGTGCCAGCCGGGTGGGGGCCGCTGGCTACACCTTC.

This clone appeared a single time. The chain has TRBV19 and TRBJ2-1; 9 positions match TRBD1. CDR3 length: 15 residues. In germline, CDR1 is LNHDA, CDR2 SQIVND (reference sequence). The J segment lost 1 base and the V segment lost 5 bases, leaving 3 bases of the junction unmatched. CDR3 loop: CASSPGTGSYNEQFF. DNA of the CDR3: TGTGCCAGTAGTCCCGGGACAGGGTCCTACAATGAGCAGTTCTTC.

The CDR3 DNA sequence: TGTGCCAGTAGTATAGAGTGGCAGGGGAACACTGAAGCTTTCTTT. Translation: CASSIEWQGNTEAFF. The chain links TRBV19 to TRBJ1-1, with a possible D match to TRBD1 (5 bases). The CDR3 runs to 15 residues. Germline V lookup: CDR1 LNHDA, CDR2 SQIVND (reference sequence). Trimming stripped 0 bases from V and 1 base from J, with 9 bases between.

This clone has only a few counts. The rearrangement joins TRBV28 to TRBJ2-7, with a weak D call TRBD2 (6 bases). Trimming shortened V by 5 bases and J by 5 bases, and 13 bases separated the two germline ends. Germline V lookup: CDR1 MDHEN, CDR2 SYDVKM. The CDR3 runs to 13 residues. CDR3 sequence reads: CASSGAGLDEQYF. The CDR3 nucleotides are TGTGCCAGCAGTGGAGCGGGCCTGGACGAGCAGTACTTC.

This chain connects TRBV11-3 to TRBJ2-7, with TRBD1 identical over 9 bases. Germline values: CDR1 SGHNT, CDR2 YENEEA. V was pared by 5 bases and J by 5 bases, with 13 bases of the junction left unmatched. This CDR3 has 16 residues. This CDR3 reads CASSDGTGGAPHEQYF. Here the CDR3 DNA reads TGTGCCAGCAGCGACGGTACAGGGGGCGCTCCCCACGAGCAGTACTTC.

V gene TRBV10-3 combines with J gene TRBJ2-1; TRBD1 matches at 8 bases. This CDR3 has 15 amino acids. Trimming at V came to 6 bases and at J to 4 bases, leaving 8 bases not matched to a gene. CDR1 ENHRY and CDR2 SYGVKD come from the germline V gene. The CDR3 DNA reads as TGTGCCATCAGACCGGGACAGGAGAAATACAATGAGCAGTTCTTC. It is translated as CAIRPGQEKYNEQFF.

The genes are TRBV10-2 and TRBJ1-5, with TRBD1 as a possible D gene (6 bases). The CDR3 is 12 residues long. Germline V gene lookup returns CDR1 WSHSY and CDR2 SAAADI. The ends were cut back, 6 bases at V and 4 bases at J, with 7 bases in the middle. In DNA form, the CDR3 reads TGCGCCAGCAGACAGGGTAATCAGCCCCAGCATTTT. Protein: CASRQGNQPQHF.

CDR3 sequence: CAWRPPGYGYTF. CDR3 in DNA: TGTGCCTGGAGGCCTCCCGGTTATGGCTACACCTTC. The chain has TRBV30 and TRBJ1-2, with D unresolved. Per the germline V gene, CDR1 is GTSNPN and CDR2 is SVGIG (reference sequence). The CDR3 is 12 residues long. The V end lost 3 bases, the J end lost 5 bases, and 10 bases lay between the germline ends.

The chain is built from TRBV4-1 and TRBJ2-1; 7 nucleotides agree with TRBD2. The CDR3 sequence is 15 residues long. Germline V gives CDR1 MGHRA, CDR2 YSYEKL. V lost 1 base to trimming and J lost 5 bases; unmatched junction nucleotides: 5. The CDR3 nucleotides read TGCGCCAGCAGCCAAGGCCCAGCGGGGAACAATGAGCAGTTCTTC. Its translation is CASSQGPAGNNEQFF.

The chain couples TRBV7-9 to TRBJ2-1; the match to TRBD1 covers 10 bases. V gave up 6 bases and J gave up 4 bases; unmatched junction bases: 18. CDR3 length: 19 residues. The V gene's germline CDR1 is SEHNR and CDR2 FQNEAQ (reference sequence). DNA for the CDR3: TGTGCCAGCAGTCTGCGACCGGGACAGGGGCACCAGATTTACAATGAGCAGTTCTTC. It encodes CASSLRPGQGHQIYNEQFF.

This rearrangement joins TRBV15 to TRBJ1-3; D is unclear. V was pared by 0 bases and J by 4 bases, with 10 bases between. The CDR3 covers 15 residues. Germline-derived CDR1 and CDR2 are LNHNV and YYDKDF (reference sequence). The CDR3 nucleotides are TGTGCCACCAGCAGAGATCAAGGAGGAGGAAACACCATATATTTT. This sequence encodes CATSRDQGGGNTIYF.

The chain is built from TRBV9 and TRBJ2-7, with TRBD1 matching over 7 bases. The CDR3 loop spans 15 amino acids. Unmatched junction bases numbered 7, after V lost 3 bases and J lost 1 base. The V gene's germline CDR1 is SGDLS and CDR2 YYNGEE. For the CDR3, the DNA is TGTGCCAGCAGCGGTTCCGGGACAGCGTCCTACGAGCAGTACTTC. As protein: CASSGSGTASYEQYF. Complete variable domain (other parts from reference TRBV9 and TRBJ2-7): DSGVTQTPKHLITATGQRVTLRCSPRSGDLSVYWYQQSLDQGLQFLIQYYNGEERAKGNILERFSAQQFPDLHSELNLSSLELGDSALYFCASSGSGTASYEQYFGPGTRLTVT.

The chain links TRBV7-8 to TRBJ1-2, with D possibly being TRBD1 (6 bases). This CDR3 has 15 amino acids. Germline values: CDR1 SGHVS, CDR2 FQNEAQ. V was shortened by 5 bases and J by 5 bases, with 18 bases between the two germline ends. CDR3 coding DNA: TGTGCCAGCAGCCCCGGGACACCTCCTATGTATGGCTACACCTTC. Protein sequence: CASSPGTPPMYGYTF.

This clone turned up a few times. This chain joins TRBV29-1 and TRBJ2-3; no definite D call. In germline, CDR1 is SQVTM, CDR2 ANQGSEA. V shed 7 bases and J shed 0 bases, with 5 bases lying between them. The CDR3 has 11 residues. Here the CDR3 reads CSGASTDTQYF. The CDR3 coding sequence is TGCAGCGGGGCTAGCACAGATACGCAGTATTTT.

The V call is TRBV7-9, the J call TRBJ2-1; 8 bases line up with TRBD1. The CDR3 covers 14 residues. CDR1 is SEHNR and CDR2 is FQNEAQ in the germline V gene (reference sequence). Losses at the gene ends were 4 bases for V and 1 base for J; bases not matched to a gene: 0. The CDR3 loop is CASSYRGSYNEQFF. DNA for the CDR3: TGTGCCAGCAGCTACAGGGGGTCCTACAATGAGCAGTTCTTC.

In nucleotides, the CDR3 is TGTGCCAGCGATGGGACAGAGAACACTGAAGCTTTCTTT. It yields the protein CASDGTENTEAFF. V gene TRBV2 combines with J gene TRBJ1-1; 7 nucleotides agree with TRBD1. CDR3 length equals 13 residues. Looked up from germline, CDR1 is SNHLY and CDR2 is FYNNEI. After removal of 8 bases from V and 1 base from J, the junction contained 4 bases not matched to a gene.